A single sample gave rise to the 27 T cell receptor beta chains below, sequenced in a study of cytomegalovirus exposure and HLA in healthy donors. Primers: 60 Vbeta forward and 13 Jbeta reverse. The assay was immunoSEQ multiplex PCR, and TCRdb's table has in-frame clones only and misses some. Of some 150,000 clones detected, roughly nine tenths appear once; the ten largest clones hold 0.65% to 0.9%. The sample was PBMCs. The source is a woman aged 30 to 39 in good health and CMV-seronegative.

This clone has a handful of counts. CDR3 coding DNA: TGTGCCAGCAGCGACCGGGACAGTAATGAAAAACTGTTTTTT. It specifies CASSDRDSNEKLFF. The chain links TRBV4-2 to TRBJ1-4; 7 bases align to TRBD1. The V gene's germline CDR1 is LGHNA and CDR2 YNFKEQ. The CDR3 consists of 14 residues. The trim removed 5 bases at V and 4 bases at J, leaving 4 bases unmatched.

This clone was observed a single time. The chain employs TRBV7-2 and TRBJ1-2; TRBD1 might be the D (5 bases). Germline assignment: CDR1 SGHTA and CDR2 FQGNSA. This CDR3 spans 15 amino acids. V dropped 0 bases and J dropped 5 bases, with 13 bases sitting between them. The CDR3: CASSLAVGLGYGYTF. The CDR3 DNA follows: TGTGCCAGCAGCTTAGCTGTGGGGCTGGGGTATGGCTACACCTTC.

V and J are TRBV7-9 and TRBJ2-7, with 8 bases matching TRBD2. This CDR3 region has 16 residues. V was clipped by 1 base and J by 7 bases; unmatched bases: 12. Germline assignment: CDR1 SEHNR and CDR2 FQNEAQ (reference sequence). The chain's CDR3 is CASSLDSPRTSWEQYF. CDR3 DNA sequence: TGTGCCAGCAGCTTAGACTCCCCCCGGACTAGCTGGGAGCAGTACTTC.

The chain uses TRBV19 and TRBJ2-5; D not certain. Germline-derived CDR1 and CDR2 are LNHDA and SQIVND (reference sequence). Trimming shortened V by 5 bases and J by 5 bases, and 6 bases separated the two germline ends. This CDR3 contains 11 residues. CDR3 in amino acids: CASSPGETQYF. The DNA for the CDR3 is TGTGCCAGTAGTCCAGGCGAGACCCAGTACTTC.

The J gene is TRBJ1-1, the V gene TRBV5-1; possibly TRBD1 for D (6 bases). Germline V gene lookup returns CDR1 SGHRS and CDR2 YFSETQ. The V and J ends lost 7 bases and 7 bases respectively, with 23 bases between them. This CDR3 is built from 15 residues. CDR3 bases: TGCGCCAGCTCCGTCCAGGACCAGGGGCCCGGTGAAGCTTTCTTT. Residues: CASSVQDQGPGEAFF.

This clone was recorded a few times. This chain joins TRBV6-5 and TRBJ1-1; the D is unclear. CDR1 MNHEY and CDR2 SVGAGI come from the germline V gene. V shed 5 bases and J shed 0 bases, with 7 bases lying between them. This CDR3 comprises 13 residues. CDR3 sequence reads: CASSPELNTEAFF. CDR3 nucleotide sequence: TGTGCCAGCAGTCCTGAGTTGAACACTGAAGCTTTCTTT.

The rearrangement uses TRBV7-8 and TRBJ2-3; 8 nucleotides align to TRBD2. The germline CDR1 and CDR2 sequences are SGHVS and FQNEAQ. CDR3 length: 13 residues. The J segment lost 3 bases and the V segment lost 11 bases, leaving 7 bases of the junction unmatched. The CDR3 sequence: CAASGGRTDTQYF. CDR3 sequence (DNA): TGTGCCGCGTCGGGGGGGCGGACAGATACGCAGTATTTT.

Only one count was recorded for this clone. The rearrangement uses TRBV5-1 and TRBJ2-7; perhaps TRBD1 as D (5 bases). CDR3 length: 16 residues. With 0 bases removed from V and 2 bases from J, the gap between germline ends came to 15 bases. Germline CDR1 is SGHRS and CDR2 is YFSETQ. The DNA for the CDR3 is TGCGCCAGCAGCTTGGTGGGTCAGGGATTTGCCTACGAGCAGTACTTC. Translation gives CASSLVGQGFAYEQYF.

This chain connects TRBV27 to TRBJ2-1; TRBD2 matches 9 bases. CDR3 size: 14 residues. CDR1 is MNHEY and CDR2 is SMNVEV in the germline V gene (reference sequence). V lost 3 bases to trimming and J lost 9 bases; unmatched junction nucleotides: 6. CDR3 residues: CASSLWTSVGEQFF. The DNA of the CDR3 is TGTGCCAGCAGTTTGTGGACTAGCGTGGGTGAGCAGTTCTTC.

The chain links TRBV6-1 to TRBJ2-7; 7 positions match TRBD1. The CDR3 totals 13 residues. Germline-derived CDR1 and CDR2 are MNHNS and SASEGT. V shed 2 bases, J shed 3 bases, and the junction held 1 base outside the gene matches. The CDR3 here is CASSENRGYEQYF. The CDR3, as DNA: TGTGCCAGCAGTGAAAACAGGGGCTACGAGCAGTACTTC.

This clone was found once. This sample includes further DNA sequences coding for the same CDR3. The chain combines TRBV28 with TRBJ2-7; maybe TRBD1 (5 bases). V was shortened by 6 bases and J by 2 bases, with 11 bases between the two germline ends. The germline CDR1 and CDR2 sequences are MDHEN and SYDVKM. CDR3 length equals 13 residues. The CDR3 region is CASRRQGTYEQYF. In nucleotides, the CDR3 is TGTGCCAGCAGACGGCAGGGAACCTACGAGCAGTACTTC.

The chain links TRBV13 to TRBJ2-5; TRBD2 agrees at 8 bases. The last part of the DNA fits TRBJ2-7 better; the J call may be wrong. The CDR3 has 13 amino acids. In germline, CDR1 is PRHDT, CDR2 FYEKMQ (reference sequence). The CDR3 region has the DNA TGTGCCAGCACACTCGGGGGGGGCCACGAGCAGTACTTC. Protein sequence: CASTLGGGHEQYF.

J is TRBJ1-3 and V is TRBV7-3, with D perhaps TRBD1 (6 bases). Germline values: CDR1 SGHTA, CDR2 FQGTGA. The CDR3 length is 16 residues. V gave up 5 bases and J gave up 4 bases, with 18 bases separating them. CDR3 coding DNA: TGTGCCAGCAGCCCGAGTCTCTCAGGGGACGGAAACACCATATATTTT. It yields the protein CASSPSLSGDGNTIYF.

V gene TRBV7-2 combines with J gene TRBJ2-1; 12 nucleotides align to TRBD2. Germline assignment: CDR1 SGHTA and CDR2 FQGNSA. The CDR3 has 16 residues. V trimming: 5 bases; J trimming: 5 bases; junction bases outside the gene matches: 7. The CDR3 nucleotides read TGTGCCAGCAGCGTCATACTAGCGGGGGGTCACAATGAGCAGTTCTTC. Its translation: CASSVILAGGHNEQFF. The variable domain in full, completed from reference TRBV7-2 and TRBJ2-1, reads GAGVSQSPSNKVTEKGKDVELRCDPISGHTALYWYRQSLGQGLEFLIYFQGNSAPDKSGLPSDRFSAERTGGSVSTLTIQRTQQEDSAVYLCASSVILAGGHNEQFFGPGTRLTVL.

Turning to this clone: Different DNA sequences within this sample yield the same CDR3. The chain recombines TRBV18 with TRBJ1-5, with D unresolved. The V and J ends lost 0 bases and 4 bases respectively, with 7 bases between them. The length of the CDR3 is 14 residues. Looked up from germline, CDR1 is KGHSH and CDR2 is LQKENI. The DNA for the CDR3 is TGTGCCAGCTCACCACCGGGAGGTAATCAGCCCCAGCATTTT. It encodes CASSPPGGNQPQHF. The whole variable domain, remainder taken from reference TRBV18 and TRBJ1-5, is NAGVMQNPRHLVRRRGQEARLRCSPMKGHSHVYWYRQLPEEGLKFMVYLQKENIIDESGMPKERFSAEFPKEGPSILRIQQVVRGDSAAYFCASSPPGGNQPQHFGDGTRLSIL.

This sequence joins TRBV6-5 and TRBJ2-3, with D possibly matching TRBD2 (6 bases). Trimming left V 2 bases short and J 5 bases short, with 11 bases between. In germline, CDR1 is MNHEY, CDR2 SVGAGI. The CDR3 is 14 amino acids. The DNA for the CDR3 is TGTGCCAGCAGTTACGGGGGGAGGAGAGATACGCAGTATTTT. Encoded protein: CASSYGGRRDTQYF.

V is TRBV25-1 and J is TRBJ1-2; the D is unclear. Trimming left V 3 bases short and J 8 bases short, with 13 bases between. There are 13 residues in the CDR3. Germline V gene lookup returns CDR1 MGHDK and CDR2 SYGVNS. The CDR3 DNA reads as TGTGCCAGCAGTGAGACTAGCCTCGGGGGCTACACCTTC. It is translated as CASSETSLGGYTF.

The CDR3 loop reads CSAGGPGQPRPLAKNIQYF. DNA of the CDR3: TGCAGCGCAGGGGGACCGGGACAGCCACGACCCCTAGCCAAAAACATTCAGTACTTC. V and J are TRBV29-1 and TRBJ2-4; TRBD1 matches at 7 bases. Germline lookup yields CDR1 SQVTM and CDR2 ANQGSEA. The CDR3 is 19 residues long. V lost 7 bases, J lost 0 bases, and 21 bases stayed unmatched.

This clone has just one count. Written as DNA, the CDR3 is TGTGCCAGTAGCGATACTTACTACGAGCAGTACTTC. Its protein product is CASSDTYYEQYF. The chain links TRBV19 to TRBJ2-7, with no clear D. This CDR3 has 12 amino acids. The V end lost 6 bases, the J end lost 3 bases, and 9 bases lay between the germline ends. Germline CDR1 reads LNHDA; CDR2 reads SQIVND (reference sequence).

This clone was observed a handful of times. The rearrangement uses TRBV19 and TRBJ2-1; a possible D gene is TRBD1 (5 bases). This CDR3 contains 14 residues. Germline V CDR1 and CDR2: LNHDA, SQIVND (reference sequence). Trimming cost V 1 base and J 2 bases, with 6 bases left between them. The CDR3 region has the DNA TGTGCCAGTAGTATAGGGGGCGCCTACAATGAGCAGTTCTTC. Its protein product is CASSIGGAYNEQFF. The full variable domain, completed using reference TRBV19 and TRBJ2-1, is DGGITQSPKYLFRKEGQNVTLSCEQNLNHDAMYWYRQDPGQGLRLIYYSQIVNDFQKGDIAEGYSVSREKKESFPLTVTSAQKNPTAFYLCASSIGGAYNEQFFGPGTRLTVL.

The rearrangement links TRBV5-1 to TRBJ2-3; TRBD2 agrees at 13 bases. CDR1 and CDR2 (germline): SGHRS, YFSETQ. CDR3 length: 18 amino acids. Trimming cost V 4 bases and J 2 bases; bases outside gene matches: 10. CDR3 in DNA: TGCGCCAGCAGCCCGCACCAACTAGCGGGGGGGGACACAGATACGCAGTATTTT. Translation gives CASSPHQLAGGDTDTQYF.

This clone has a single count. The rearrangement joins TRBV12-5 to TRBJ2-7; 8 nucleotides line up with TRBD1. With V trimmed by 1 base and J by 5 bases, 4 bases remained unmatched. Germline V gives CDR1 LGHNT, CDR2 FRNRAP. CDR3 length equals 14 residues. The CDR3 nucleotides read TGTGCTAGTGGTTTGGGCGACAGGGGCCACGAGCAGTACTTC. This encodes CASGLGDRGHEQYF. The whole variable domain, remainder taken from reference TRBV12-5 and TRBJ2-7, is DARVTQTPRHKVTEMGQEVTMRCQPILGHNTVFWYRQTMMQGLELLAYFRNRAPLDDSGMPKDRFSAEMPDATLATLKIQPSEPRDSAVYFCASGLGDRGHEQYFGPGTRLTVT.

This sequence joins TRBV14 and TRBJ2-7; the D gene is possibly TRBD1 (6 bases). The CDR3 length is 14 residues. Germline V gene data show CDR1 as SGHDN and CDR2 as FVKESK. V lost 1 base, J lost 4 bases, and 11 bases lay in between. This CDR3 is CASSQVGGPYEQYF. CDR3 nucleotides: TGTGCCAGCAGCCAAGTTGGGGGCCCTTACGAGCAGTACTTC.

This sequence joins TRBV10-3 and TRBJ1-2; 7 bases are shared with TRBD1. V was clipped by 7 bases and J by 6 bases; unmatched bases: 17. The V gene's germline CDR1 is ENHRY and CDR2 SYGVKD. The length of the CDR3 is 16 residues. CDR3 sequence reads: CAINTGGTVPVHGYTF. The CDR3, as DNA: TGTGCCATCAATACGGGGGGGACAGTGCCAGTTCATGGCTACACCTTC.

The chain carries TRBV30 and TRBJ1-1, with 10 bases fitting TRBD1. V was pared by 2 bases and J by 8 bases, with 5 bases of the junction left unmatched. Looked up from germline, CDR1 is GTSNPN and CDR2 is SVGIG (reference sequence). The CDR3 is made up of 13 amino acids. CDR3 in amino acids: CAWSRQGAREAFF. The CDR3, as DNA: TGTGCCTGGAGTAGACAGGGGGCTAGGGAAGCTTTCTTT. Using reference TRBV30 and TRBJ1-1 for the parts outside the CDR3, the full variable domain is SQTIHQWPATLVQPVGSPLSLECTVEGTSNPNLYWYRQAAGRGLQLLFYSVGIGQISSEVPQNLSASRPQDRQFILSSKKLLLSDSGFYLCAWSRQGAREAFFGQGTRLTVV.

CDR3 coding DNA: TGTGCCAGCAGTCCCGGGACTCACTCCTACGAGCAGTACTTC. The encoded protein is CASSPGTHSYEQYF. The chain joins TRBV6-5 to TRBJ2-7; D might be TRBD2 (6 bases). V lost 5 bases and J 0 bases, leaving 11 bases between the germline ends. Germline lookup yields CDR1 MNHEY and CDR2 SVGAGI. CDR3 length: 14 residues.

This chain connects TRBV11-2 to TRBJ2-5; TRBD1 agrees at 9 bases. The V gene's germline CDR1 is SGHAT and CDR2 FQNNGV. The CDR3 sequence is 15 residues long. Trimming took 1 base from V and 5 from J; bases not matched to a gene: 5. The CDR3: CASSLGGQGMETQYF. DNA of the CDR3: TGTGCCAGCAGCTTAGGAGGACAGGGGATGGAGACCCAGTACTTC.